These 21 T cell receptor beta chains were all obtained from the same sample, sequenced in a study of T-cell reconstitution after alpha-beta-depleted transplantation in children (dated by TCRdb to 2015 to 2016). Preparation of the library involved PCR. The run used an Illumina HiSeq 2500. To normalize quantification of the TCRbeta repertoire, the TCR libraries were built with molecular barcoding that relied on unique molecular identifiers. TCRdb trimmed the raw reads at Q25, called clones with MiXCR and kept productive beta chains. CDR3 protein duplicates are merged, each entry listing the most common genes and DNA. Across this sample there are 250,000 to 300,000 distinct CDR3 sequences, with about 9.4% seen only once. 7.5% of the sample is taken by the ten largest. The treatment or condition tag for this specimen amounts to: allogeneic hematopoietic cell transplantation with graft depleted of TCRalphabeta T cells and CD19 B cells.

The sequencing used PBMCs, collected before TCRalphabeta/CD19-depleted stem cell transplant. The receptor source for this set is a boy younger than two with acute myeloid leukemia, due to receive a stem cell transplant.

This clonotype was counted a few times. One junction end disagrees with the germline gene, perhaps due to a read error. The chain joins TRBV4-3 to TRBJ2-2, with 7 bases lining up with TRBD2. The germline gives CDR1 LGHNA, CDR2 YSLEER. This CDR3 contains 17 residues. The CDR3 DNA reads TGCGCCAGCAGCCAAGATGCGGGACTACTGAACAACGGGGAGCTGTTTTTT. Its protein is CASSQDAGLLNNGELFF.

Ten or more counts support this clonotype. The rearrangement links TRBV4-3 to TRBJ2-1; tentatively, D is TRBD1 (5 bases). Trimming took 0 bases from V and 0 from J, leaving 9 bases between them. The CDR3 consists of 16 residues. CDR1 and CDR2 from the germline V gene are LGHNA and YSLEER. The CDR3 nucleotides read TGCGCCAGCAGCCAAGATAGGGGTAGCTCCTACAATGAGCAGTTCTTC. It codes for CASSQDRGSSYNEQFF.

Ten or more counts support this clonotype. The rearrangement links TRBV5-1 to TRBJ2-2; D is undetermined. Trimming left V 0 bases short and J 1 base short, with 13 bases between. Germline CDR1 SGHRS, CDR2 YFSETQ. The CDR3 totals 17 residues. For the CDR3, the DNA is TGCGCCAGCAGCTTGGGCGCCGGTGTCCAGAACACCGGGGAGCTGTTTTTT. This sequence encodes CASSLGAGVQNTGELFF.

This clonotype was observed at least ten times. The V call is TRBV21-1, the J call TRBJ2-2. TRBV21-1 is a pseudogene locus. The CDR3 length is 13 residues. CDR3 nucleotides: TGTGCCAGCAGCTCCCACTCGGCCGGGGAGCTGTTTTTT. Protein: CASSSHSAGELFF.

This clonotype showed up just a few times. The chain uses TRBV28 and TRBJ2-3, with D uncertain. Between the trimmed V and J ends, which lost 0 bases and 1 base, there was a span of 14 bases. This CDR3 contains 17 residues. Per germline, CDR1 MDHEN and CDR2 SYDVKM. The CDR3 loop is CASSLWAGLTGTDTQYF. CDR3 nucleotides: TGTGCCAGCAGTTTATGGGCTGGGTTGACCGGCACAGATACGCAGTATTTT.

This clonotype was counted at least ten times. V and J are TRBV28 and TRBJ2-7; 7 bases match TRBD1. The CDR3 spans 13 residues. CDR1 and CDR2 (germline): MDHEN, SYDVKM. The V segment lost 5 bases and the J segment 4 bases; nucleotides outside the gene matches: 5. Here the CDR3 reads CASSDRVVYEQYF. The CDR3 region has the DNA TGTGCCAGCAGTGACAGGGTCGTGTACGAGCAGTACTTC.

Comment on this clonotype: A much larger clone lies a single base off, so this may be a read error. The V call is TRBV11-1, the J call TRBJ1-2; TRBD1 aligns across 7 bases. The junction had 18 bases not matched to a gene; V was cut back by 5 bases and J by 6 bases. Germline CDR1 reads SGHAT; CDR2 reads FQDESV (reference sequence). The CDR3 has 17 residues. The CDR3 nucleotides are TGTGCCAGCAGCAAGGGGACAGCTACGATGGGGCCCGATGGCTACACCTTC. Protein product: CASSKGTATMGPDGYTF.

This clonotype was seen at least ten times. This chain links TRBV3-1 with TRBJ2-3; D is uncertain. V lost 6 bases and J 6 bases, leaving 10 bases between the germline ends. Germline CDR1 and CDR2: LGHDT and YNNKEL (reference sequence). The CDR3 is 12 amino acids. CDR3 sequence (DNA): TGTGCCAGCAGAGGTTTCGCGGATACGCAGTATTTT. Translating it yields CASRGFADTQYF.

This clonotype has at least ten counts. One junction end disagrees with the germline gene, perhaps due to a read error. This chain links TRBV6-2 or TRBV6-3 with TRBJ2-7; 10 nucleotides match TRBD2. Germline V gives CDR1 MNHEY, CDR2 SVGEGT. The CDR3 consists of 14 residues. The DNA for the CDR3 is TGTGCCAGCAGCCGCTTGCCTAGCGGGAGCTTCTCCATCTTC. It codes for CASSRLPSGSFSIF.

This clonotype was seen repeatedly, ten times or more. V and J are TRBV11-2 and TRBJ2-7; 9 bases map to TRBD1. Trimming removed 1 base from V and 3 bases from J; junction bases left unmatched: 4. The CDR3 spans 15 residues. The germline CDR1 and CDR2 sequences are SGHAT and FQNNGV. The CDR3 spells CASSLGTGAVYEQYF. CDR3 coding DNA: TGTGCCAGCAGCTTAGGGACAGGGGCGGTCTACGAGCAGTACTTC.

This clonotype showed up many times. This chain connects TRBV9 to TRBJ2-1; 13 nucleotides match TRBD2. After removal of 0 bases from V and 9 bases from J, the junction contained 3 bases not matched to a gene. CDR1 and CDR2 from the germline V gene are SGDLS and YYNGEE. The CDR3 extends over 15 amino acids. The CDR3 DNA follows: TGTGCCAGCAGCGTAGGGACTAGCGGGGGAGCTGAGCAGTTCTTC. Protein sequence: CASSVGTSGGAEQFF.

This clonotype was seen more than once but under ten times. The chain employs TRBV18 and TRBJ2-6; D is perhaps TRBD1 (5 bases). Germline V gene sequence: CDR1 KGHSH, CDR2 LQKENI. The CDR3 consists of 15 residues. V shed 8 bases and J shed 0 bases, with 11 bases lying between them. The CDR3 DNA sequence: TGTGCCAGCCCGGACACCCGCTCTGGGGCCAACGTCCTGACTTTC. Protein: CASPDTRSGANVLTF.

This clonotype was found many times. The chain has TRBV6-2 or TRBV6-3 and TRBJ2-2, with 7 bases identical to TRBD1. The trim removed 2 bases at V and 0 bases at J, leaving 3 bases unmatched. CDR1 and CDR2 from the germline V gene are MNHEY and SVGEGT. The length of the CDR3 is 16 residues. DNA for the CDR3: TGTGCCAGCAGTTACAGGGGGCCCCCGAACACCGGGGAGCTGTTTTTT. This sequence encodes CASSYRGPPNTGELFF.

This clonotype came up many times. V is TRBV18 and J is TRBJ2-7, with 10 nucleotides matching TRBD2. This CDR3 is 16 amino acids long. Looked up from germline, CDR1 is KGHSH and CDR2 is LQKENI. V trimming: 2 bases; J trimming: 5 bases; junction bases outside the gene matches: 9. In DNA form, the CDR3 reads TGTGCCAGCTCACCATCCCTAGCGGGGGAAAGGAACGAGCAGTACTTC. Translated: CASSPSLAGERNEQYF.

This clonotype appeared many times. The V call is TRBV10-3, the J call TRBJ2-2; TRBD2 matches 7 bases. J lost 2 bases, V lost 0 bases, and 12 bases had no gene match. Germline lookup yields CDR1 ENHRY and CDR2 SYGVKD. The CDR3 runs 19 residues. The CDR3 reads CAISESLGASGANTGELFF. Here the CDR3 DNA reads TGTGCCATCAGTGAGTCGTTGGGTGCTAGCGGAGCTAACACCGGGGAGCTGTTTTTT.

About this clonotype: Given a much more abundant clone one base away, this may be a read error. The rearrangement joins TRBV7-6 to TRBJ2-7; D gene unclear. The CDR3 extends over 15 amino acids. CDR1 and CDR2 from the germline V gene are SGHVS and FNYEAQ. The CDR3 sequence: CANSLLGSSSYEQYF. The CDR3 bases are TGTGCCAACAGCTTACTGGGGTCCAGCTCCTACGAGCAGTACTTC.

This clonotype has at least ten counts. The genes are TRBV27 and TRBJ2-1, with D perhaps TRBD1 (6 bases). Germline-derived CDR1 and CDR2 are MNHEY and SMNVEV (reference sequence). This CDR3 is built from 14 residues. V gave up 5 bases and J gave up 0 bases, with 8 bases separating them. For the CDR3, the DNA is TGTGCCAGCAGTCCAGGGGCCTCCTACAATGAGCAGTTCTTC. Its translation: CASSPGASYNEQFF.

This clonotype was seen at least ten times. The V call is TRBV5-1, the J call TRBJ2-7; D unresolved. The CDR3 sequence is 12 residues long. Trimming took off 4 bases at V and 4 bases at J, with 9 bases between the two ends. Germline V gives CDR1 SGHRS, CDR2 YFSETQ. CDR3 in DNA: TGCGCCAGCAGCGGCGGTATTTACGAGCAGTACTTC. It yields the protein CASSGGIYEQYF.

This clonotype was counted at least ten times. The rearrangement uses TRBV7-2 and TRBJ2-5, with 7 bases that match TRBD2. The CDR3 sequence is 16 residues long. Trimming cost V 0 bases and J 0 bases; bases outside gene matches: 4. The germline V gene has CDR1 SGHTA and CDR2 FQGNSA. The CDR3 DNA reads TGTGCCAGCAGCTTAGCCCTAGCGGCCTACCAAGAGACCCAGTACTTC. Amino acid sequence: CASSLALAAYQETQYF.

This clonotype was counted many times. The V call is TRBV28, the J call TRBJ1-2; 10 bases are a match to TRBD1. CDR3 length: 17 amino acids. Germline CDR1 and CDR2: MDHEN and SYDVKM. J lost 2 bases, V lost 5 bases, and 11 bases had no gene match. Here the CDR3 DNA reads TGTGCCAGCAGTCCGATCGGACAGGGGGTCTTCAACTATGGCTACACCTTC. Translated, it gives CASSPIGQGVFNYGYTF.

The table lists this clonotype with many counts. The CDR3 here is CASSFGDGGGELFF. DNA of the CDR3: TGTGCCAGCAGCTTTGGAGACGGTGGAGGGGAGCTGTTTTTT. The chain links TRBV7-9 to TRBJ2-2; D gene ambiguous. Germline V gene data show CDR1 as SEHNR and CDR2 as FQNEAQ (reference sequence). The CDR3 runs 14 residues. V shed 3 bases and J shed 8 bases, with 13 bases lying between them.